This TCR beta chain was profiled in a study of PD-1 blockade in classical Hodgkin lymphoma (dated by TCRdb to the early 2020s). For context, the study as a whole: Nivolumab dosing was 3 mg/kg intravenously every 2 weeks, continuing until either disease progression or unacceptable toxicity. A peripheral blood immune signature of response to PD-1 blockade in classical Hodgkin lymphoma was defined using TCR beta sequencing and CyTOF. The paper as a whole reports these results and caveats: Patients starting nivolumab less than 1 year after ASCT had lower diversity and were excluded from later analyses to avoid confounding by immune reconstitution. The study was limited to a single clinical trial cohort, and causes of repertoire differences, possibly disease activity or prior therapy, remained undefined. Baseline diversity similar to that of newly diagnosed patients was observed in trial patients achieving complete response, whereas significantly lower diversity was observed in partial responders and progressors. CD4+ but not CD8+ TCR diversity rose significantly by C4D1 (p=0.0027 vs p=0.16), most apparent in complete responders (p=0.02). Newly diagnosed patients were reported to have lower baseline TCR diversity than healthy donors, and relapsed/refractory patients were reported to have lower baseline TCR diversity still.

Reading the label with the study, this specimen's time point is: cycle 2 day 1 (C2D1) of nivolumab. Every trial patient had relapsed after autologous stem cell transplantation, and cohorts A, B and C differed in prior brentuximab vedotin exposure. A total of around 59 patients with relapsed/refractory classical Hodgkin lymphoma made up the trial cohort, and each patient's best overall response was complete response, partial response or progressive disease. Trial patients were treated with single-agent nivolumab in the multi-cohort phase II CheckMate 205 trial. Best overall response was determined by an independent review committee according to the 2007 International Working Group response criteria. Trial PBMCs were collected just before the start of nivolumab (C1D1) and during therapy at cycle 2 day 1 and cycle 4 day 1. Peripheral blood was collected in 8 mL Vacutainer Cell Preparation Tubes, from which PBMCs were isolated by centrifugation and then cryopreserved.

At the junction V is shortened by 3 bases and J by 2 bases; bases outside the gene matches: 6. The germline V gene sets CDR1 to SGDLS and CDR2 to YYNGEE. The CDR3 covers 15 residues, taking in both the cysteine and the phenylalanine. Just the 45-base CDR3 DNA is kept, in frame starting at base 1. The Qiagen DNeasy kit was used to extract genomic DNA both from unsorted PBMCs and from the negatively selected CD4+ and CD8+ fractions. TCR beta CDR3 regions were subjected to amplification by immunoSEQ multiplex PCR with primers that anneal to V and J segments. A synthetic immune receptor repertoire was used to minimize amplification bias, and remaining bias was computationally removed after sequencing. As for the original processing: Custom Python scripts were used to quantify repertoire diversity as the Shannon entropy index. Unsorted, CD4+ and CD8+ repertoires were analyzed separately, except in combined analyses where CD4+ and CD8+ sequences were merged in silico. Clonal expansion was defined as at least a 2-fold frequency increase after treatment relative to C1D1, with a pseudocount of 0.5 for undetected baseline clones. Singleton clones were defined as clones with 0 or 1 copy at C1D1, and non-singleton clones were defined as clones with 2 or more copies. Clones expanded in unsorted samples were assigned a CD4+, CD8+ or unknown annotation through matching of protein sequences in sorted samples from the same patient. Wilcoxon tests on paired samples were used to test diversity changes from C1D1 to C4D1. As stored in TCRdb, this immuneACCESS dataset retains in-frame rearrangements with V and J assigned. A fraction of the clones does not appear; measured against another copy, unresolved V genes explain less than half of the discrepancy, and the remainder lacks a known reason. V and J calls and clone size come straight from that table; D and trimming were deduced from the DNA. The sample has around 150,000 clones on record, approximately 80% of them singletons. The ten largest clones represent roughly 8.4% of the sample.

In regard to this clone: Its antigen is not yet known. No base quality values were provided; no much bigger clone lies one nucleotide off.

The chain couples TRBV9 to TRBJ2-3; 7 junctional bases match TRBD1. The sample here was peripheral blood mononuclear cells (PBMCs), taken before the second cycle of nivolumab. The clonotype originates from a human donor with classical Hodgkin lymphoma. The CDR3 protein sequence reads: CASSGQGWVTDTQYF. The nucleotide sequence is TGTGCCAGCAGCGGACAGGGCTGGGTCACAGATACGCAGTATTTT.